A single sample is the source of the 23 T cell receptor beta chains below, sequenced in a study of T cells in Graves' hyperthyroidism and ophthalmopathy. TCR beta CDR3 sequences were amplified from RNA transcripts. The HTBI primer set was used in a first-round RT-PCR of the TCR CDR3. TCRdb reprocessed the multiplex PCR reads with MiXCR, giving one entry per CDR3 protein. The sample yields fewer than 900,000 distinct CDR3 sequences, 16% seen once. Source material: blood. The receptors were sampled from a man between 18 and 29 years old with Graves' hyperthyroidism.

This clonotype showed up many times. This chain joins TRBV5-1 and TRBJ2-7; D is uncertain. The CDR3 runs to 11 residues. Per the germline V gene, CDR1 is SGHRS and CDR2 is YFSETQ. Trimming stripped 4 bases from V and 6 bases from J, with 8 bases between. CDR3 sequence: CASSEEREQYF. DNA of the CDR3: TGCGCCAGCAGCGAAGAGCGCGAGCAGTACTTC.

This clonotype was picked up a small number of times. The CDR3 protein is CASTATFGGVYEQYF. CDR3 coding DNA: TGTGCCAGCACCGCCACCTTCGGGGGAGTCTACGAGCAGTACTTC. The chain joins TRBV28 to TRBJ2-7, with D tentatively TRBD2 (6 bases). The CDR3 length is 15 residues. In germline, CDR1 is MDHEN, CDR2 SYDVKM. The V end was cut by 7 bases, the J end by 3 bases, with 19 bases between. Using reference TRBV28 and TRBJ2-7 for the parts outside the CDR3, the full variable domain is DVKVTQSSRYLVKRTGEKVFLECVQDMDHENMFWYRQDPGLGLRLIYFSYDVKMKEKGDIPEGYSVSREKKERFSLILESASTNQTSMYLCASTATFGGVYEQYFGPGTRLTVT.

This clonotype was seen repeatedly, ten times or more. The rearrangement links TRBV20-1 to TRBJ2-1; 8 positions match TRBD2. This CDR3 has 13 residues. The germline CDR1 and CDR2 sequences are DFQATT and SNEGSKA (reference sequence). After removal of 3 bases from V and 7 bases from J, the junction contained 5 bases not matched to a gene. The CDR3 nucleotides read TGCAGTGCTAGTCTGCCTAGCGGGAATGAGCAGTTCTTC. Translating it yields CSASLPSGNEQFF.

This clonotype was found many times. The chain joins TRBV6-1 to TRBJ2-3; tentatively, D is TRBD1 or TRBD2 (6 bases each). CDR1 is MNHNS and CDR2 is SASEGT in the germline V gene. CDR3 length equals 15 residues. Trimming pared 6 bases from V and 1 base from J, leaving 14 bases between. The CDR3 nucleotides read TGTGCCAGCAGCCTACAGGGAGGAGGCACAGATACGCAGTATTTT. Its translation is CASSLQGGGTDTQYF.

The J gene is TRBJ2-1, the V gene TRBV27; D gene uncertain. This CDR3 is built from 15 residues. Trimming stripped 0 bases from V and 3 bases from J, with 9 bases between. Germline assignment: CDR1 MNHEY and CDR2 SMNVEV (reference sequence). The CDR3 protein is CASSLSPLHYNEQFF. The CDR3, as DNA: TGTGCCAGCAGTTTATCACCACTACACTACAATGAGCAGTTCTTC.

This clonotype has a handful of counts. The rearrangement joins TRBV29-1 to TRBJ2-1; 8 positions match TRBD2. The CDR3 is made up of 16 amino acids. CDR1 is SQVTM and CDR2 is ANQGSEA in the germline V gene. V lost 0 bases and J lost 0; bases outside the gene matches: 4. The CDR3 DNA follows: TGCAGCGTTGAAGATCCACTAGCGGCCTCCTACAATGAGCAGTTCTTC. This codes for CSVEDPLAASYNEQFF.

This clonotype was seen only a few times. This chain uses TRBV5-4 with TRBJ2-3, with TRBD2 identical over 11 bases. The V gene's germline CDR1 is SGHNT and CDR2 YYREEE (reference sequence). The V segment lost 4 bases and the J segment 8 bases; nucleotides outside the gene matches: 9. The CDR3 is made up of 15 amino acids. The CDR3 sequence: CASSAGTSGSATQYF. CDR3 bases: TGTGCCAGCAGCGCCGGGACTAGCGGTTCGGCTACGCAGTATTTT.

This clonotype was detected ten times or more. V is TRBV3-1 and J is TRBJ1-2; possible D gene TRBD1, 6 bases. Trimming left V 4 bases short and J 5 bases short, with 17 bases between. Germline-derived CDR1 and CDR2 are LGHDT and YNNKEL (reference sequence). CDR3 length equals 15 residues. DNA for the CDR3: TGTGCCAGCAGCCGGACAGCCCATGAGAAGTATGGCTACACCTTC. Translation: CASSRTAHEKYGYTF.

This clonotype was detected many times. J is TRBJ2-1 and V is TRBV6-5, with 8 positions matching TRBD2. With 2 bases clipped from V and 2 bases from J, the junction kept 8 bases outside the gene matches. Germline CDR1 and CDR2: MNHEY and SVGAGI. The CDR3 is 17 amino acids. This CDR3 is CASSYPVAGRPYNEQFF. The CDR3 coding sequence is TGTGCCAGCAGTTACCCCGTAGCGGGAAGACCCTACAATGAGCAGTTCTTC.

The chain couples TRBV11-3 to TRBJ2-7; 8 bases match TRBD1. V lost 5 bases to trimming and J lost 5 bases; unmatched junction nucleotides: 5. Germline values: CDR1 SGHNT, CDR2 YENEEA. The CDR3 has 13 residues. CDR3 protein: CASSRTDRDEQYF. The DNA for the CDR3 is TGTGCCAGCAGCCGTACGGACAGGGACGAGCAGTACTTC.

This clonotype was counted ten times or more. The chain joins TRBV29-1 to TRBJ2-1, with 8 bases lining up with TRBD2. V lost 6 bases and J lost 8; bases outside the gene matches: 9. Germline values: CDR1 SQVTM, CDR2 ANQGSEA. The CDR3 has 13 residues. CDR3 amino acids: CSVVSGRRYEQFF. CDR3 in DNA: TGCAGCGTAGTAAGCGGGAGAAGGTATGAGCAGTTCTTC.

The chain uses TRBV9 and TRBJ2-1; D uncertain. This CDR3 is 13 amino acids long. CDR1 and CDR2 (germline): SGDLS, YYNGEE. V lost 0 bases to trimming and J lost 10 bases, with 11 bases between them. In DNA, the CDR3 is TGTGCCAGCAGCGTAGCTCCCCAGGTAGAGCAGTTCTTC. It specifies CASSVAPQVEQFF.

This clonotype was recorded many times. In nucleotides, the CDR3 is TGTGCCAGCAGCTTAGATTCAGGGAACAATGAGCAGTTCTTC. It translates to CASSLDSGNNEQFF. This sequence joins TRBV7-2 and TRBJ2-1; possibly TRBD1 for D (5 bases). Germline V gene sequence: CDR1 SGHTA, CDR2 FQGNSA. V was cut by 1 base and J by 5 bases, with 9 bases left in between. The CDR3 runs 14 residues.

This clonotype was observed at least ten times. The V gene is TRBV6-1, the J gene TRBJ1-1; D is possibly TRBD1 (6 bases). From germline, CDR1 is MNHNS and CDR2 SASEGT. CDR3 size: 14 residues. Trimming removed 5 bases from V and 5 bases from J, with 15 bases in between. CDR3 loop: CASSLRGRVTEAFF. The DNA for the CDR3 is TGTGCCAGCAGTTTGCGGGGGCGAGTAACTGAAGCTTTCTTT.

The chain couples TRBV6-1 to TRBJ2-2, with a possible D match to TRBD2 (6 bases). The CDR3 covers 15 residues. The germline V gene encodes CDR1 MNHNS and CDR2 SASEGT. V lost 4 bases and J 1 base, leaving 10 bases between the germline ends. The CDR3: CASSVRRGNTGELFF. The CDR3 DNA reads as TGTGCCAGCAGTGTCCGGAGGGGGAACACCGGGGAGCTGTTTTTT.

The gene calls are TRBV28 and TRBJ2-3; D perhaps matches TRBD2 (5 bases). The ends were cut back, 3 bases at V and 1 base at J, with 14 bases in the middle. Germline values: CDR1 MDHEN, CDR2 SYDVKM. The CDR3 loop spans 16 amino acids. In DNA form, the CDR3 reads TGTGCCAGCAGTTTTAGGCCCGAGAGGGGCACAGATACGCAGTATTTT. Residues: CASSFRPERGTDTQYF.

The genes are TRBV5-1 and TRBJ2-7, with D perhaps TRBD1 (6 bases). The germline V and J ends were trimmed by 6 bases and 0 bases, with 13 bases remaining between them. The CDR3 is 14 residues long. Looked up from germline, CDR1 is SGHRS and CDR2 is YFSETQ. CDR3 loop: CASTLGQSSYEQYF. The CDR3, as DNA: TGCGCCAGCACCCTTGGACAGAGCTCCTACGAGCAGTACTTC.

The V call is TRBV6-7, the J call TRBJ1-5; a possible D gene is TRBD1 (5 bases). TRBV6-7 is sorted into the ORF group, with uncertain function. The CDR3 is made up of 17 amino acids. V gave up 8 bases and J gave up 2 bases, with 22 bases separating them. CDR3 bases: TGTGCCAGCCCCAGGGATAAAACGGGACGGCGCAATCAGCCCCAGCATTTT. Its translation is CASPRDKTGRRNQPQHF.

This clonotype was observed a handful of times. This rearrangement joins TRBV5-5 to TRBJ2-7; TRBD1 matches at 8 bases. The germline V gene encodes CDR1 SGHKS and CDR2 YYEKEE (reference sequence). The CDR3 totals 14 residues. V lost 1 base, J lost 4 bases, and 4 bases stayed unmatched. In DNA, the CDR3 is TGTGCCAGCAGCTTGTGGACAGGGCTGTACGAGCAGTACTTC. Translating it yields CASSLWTGLYEQYF.

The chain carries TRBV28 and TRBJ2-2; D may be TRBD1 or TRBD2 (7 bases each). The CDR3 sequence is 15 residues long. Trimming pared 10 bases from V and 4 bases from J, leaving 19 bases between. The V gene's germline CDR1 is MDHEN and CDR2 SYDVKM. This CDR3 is CATGSGGASTGELFF. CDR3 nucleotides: TGTGCCACTGGCTCAGGGGGGGCATCCACCGGGGAGCTGTTTTTT.

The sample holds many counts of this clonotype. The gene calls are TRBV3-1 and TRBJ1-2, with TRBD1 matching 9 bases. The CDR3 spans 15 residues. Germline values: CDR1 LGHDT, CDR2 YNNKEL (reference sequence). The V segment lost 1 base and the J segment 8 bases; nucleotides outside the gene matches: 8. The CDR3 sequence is CASSQAKGQGGGYTF. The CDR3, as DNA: TGTGCCAGCAGCCAAGCTAAGGGACAGGGTGGCGGCTACACCTTC.

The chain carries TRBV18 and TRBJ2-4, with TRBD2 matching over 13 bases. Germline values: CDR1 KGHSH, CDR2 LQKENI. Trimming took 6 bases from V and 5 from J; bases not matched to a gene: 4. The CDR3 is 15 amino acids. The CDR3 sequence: CASSLGLAGQNIQYF. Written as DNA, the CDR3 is TGTGCCAGCTCCCTGGGACTAGCGGGGCAAAACATTCAGTACTTC.

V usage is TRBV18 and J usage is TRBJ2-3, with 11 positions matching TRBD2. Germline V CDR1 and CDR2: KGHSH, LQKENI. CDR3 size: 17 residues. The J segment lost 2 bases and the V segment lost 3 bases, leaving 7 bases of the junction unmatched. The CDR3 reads CASSPKTSGNPTDTQYF. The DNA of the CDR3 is TGTGCCAGCTCACCGAAGACTAGCGGGAACCCCACAGATACGCAGTATTTT.